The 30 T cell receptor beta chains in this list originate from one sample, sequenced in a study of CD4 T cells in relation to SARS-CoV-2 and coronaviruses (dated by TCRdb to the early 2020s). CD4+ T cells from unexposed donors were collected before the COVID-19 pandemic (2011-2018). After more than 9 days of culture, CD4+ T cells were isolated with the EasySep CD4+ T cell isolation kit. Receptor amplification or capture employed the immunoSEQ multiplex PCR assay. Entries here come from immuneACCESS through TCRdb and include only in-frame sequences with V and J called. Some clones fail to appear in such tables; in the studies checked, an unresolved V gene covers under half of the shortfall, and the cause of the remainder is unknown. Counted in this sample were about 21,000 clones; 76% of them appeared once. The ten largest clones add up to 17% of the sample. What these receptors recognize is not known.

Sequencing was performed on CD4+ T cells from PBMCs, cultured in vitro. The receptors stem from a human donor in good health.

As DNA, the CDR3 is TGCGCCAGCAGCTTGTCAGGCAGCTCCTACAATGAGCAGTTCTTC. Its protein product is CASSLSGSSYNEQFF. The chain employs TRBV5-1 and TRBJ2-1; D ambiguous. The CDR3 runs 15 residues. The ends were cut back, 1 base at V and 0 bases at J, with 8 bases in the middle. CDR1 and CDR2 from the germline V gene are SGHRS and YFSETQ.

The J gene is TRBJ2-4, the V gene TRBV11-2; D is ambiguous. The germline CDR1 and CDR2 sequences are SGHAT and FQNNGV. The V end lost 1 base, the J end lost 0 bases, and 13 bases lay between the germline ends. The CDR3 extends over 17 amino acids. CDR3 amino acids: CASSLGSRYLAKNIQYF. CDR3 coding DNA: TGTGCCAGCAGCTTAGGTTCCAGATACCTAGCCAAAAACATTCAGTACTTC. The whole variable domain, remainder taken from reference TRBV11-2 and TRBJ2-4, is EAGVAQSPRYKIIEKRQSVAFWCNPISGHATLYWYQQILGQGPKLLIQFQNNGVVDDSQLPKDRFSAERLKGVDSTLKIQPAKLEDSAVYLCASSLGSRYLAKNIQYFGAGTRLSVL.

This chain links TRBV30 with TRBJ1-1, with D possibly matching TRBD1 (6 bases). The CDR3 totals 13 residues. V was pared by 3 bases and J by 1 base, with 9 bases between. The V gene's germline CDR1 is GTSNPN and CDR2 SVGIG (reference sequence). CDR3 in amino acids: CAWSGQWNTEAFF. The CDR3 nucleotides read TGTGCCTGGAGCGGACAGTGGAACACTGAAGCTTTCTTT.

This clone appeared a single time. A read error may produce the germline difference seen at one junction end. The CDR3 is CASGPSGRASGPIF. CDR3 sequence (DNA): TGTGCTAGTGGCCCGAGCGGGAGGGCCAGTGGCCCTATCTTC. This chain connects TRBV12-5 to TRBJ2-1; 10 bases line up with TRBD2. Germline loops: CDR1 LGHNT, CDR2 FRNRAP. This CDR3 is 14 amino acids long.

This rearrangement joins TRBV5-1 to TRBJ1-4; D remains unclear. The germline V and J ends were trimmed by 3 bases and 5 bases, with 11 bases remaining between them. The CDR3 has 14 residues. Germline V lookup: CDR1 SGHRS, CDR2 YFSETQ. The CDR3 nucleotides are TGCGCCAGCAGCTCAACCGGGCGGAATGAAAAACTGTTTTTT. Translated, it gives CASSSTGRNEKLFF.

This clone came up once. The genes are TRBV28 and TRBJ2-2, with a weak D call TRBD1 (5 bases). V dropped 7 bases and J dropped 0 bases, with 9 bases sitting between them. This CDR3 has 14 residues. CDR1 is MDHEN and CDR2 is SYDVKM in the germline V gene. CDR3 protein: CASKGVANTGELFF. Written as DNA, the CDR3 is TGTGCCAGCAAAGGGGTGGCGAACACCGGGGAGCTGTTTTTT.

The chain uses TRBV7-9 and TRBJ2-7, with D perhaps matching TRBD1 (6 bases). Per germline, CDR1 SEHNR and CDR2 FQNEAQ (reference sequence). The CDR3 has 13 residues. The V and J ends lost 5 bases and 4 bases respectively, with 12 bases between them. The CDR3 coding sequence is TGTGCCAGCAGCCAAGGGACACATTACGAGCAGTACTTC. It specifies CASSQGTHYEQYF.

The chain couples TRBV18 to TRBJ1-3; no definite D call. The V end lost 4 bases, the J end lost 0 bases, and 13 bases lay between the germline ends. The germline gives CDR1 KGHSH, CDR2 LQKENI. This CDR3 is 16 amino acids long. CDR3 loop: CASSLNGDPSGNTIYF. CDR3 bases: TGTGCCAGCTCACTCAATGGGGATCCCTCTGGAAACACCATATATTTT. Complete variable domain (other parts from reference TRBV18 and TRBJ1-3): NAGVMQNPRHLVRRRGQEARLRCSPMKGHSHVYWYRQLPEEGLKFMVYLQKENIIDESGMPKERFSAEFPKEGPSILRIQQVVRGDSAAYFCASSLNGDPSGNTIYFGEGSWLTVV.

This CDR3 is CASSLAAGTYNEQFF. For the CDR3, the DNA is TGCGCCAGCAGCTTGGCGGCAGGGACCTACAATGAGCAGTTCTTC. The V call is TRBV5-1, the J call TRBJ2-1; TRBD1 might be the D (5 bases). CDR1 SGHRS and CDR2 YFSETQ come from the germline V gene. The CDR3 consists of 15 residues. V dropped 0 bases and J dropped 2 bases, with 9 bases sitting between them.

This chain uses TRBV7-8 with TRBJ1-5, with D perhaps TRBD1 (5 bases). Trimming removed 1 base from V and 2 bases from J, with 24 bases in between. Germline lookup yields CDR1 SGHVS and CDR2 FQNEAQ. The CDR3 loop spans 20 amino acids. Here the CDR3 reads CASSLVREPGPFHGNQPQHF. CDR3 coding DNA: TGTGCCAGCAGCTTAGTAAGAGAACCGGGACCCTTCCACGGCAATCAGCCCCAGCATTTT.

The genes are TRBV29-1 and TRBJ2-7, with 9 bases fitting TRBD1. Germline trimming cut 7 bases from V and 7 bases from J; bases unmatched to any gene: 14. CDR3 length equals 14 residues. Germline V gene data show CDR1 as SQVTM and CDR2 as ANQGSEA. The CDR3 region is CSALSRGTGREQYF. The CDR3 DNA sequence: TGCAGCGCTCTCAGCCGGGGGACAGGGCGTGAGCAGTACTTC.

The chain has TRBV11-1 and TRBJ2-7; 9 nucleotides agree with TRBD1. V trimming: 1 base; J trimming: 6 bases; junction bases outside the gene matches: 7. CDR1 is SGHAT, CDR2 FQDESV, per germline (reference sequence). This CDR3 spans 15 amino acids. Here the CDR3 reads CASSLDGTGSSEQYF. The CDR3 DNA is TGTGCCAGCAGCTTAGACGGGACAGGGTCTAGCGAGCAGTACTTC. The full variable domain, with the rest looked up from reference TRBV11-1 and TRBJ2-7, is EAEVAQSPRYKITEKSQAVAFWCDPISGHATLYWYRQILGQGPELLVQFQDESVVDDSQLPKDRFSAERLKGVDSTLKIQPAELGDSAMYLCASSLDGTGSSEQYFGPGTRLTVT.

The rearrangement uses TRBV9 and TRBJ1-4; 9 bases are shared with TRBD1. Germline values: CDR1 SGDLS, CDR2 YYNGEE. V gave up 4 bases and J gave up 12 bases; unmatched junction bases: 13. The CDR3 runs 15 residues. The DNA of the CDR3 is TGTGCCAGCAGCCCGGGACAGGGACGTATCCAGGAACTGTTTTTT. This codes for CASSPGQGRIQELFF.

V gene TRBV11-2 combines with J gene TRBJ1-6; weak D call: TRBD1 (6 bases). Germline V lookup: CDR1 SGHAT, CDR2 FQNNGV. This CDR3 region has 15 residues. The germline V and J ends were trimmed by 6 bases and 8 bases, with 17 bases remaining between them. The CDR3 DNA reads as TGTGCCAGCAGGACTTGGGGGGGCTTTGATTCACCCCTCCACTTT. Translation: CASRTWGGFDSPLHF.

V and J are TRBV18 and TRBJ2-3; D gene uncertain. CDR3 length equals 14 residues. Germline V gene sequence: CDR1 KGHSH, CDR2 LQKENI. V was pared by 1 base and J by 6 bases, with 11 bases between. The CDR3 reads CASSPRTQVDTQYF. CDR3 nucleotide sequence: TGTGCCAGCTCACCACGGACCCAAGTGGATACGCAGTATTTT. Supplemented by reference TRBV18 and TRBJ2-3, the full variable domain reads NAGVMQNPRHLVRRRGQEARLRCSPMKGHSHVYWYRQLPEEGLKFMVYLQKENIIDESGMPKERFSAEFPKEGPSILRIQQVVRGDSAAYFCASSPRTQVDTQYFGPGTRLTVL.

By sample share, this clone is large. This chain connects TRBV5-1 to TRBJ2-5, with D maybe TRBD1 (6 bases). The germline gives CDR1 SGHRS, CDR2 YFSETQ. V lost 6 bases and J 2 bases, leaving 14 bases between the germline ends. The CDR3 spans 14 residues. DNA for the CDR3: TGCGCCAGCAAGAGCGGACAGCTACAAGAGACCCAGTACTTC. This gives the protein CASKSGQLQETQYF.

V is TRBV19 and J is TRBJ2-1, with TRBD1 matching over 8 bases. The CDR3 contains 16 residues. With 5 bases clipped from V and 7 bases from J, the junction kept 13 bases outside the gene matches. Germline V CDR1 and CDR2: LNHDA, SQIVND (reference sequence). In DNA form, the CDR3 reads TGTGCCAGTAGTCAAACAGGGGGAAACTTTTGGAATGAGCAGTTCTTC. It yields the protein CASSQTGGNFWNEQFF.

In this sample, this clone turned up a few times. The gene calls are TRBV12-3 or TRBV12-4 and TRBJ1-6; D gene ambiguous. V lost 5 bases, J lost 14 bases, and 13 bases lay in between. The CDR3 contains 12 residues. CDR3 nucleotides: TGTGCCAGCAGTAAACACCCTCCGGCCCTCCACTTT. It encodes CASSKHPPALHF.

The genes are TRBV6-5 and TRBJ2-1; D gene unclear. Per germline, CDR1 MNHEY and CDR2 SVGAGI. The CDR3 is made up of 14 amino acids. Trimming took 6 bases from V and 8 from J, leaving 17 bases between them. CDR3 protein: CASRMTLYSDEQFF. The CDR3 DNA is TGTGCCAGCAGAATGACACTCTACTCGGATGAGCAGTTCTTC.

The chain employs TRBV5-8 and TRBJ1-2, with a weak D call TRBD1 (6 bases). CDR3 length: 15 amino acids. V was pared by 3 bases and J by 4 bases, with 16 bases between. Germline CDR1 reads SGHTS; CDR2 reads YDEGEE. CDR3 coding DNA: TGTGCCAGCAGCTGGGGACAACGTAAAGGCTATGGCTACACCTTC. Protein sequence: CASSWGQRKGYGYTF.

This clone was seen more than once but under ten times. The CDR3 sequence is CASSLHSGNTIYF. CDR3 DNA sequence: TGTGCCAGCAGCTTACACTCTGGAAACACCATATATTTT. The chain combines TRBV5-4 with TRBJ1-3; D not resolved. V lost 2 bases and J lost 0, with 3 bases in between. Germline V CDR1 and CDR2: SGHNT, YYREEE (reference sequence). CDR3 size: 13 residues.

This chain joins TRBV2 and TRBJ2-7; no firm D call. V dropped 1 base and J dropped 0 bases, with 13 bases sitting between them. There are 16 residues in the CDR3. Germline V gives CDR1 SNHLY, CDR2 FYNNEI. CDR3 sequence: CASSEDASTPSYEQYF. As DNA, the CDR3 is TGTGCCAGCAGTGAAGATGCGTCTACCCCCTCCTACGAGCAGTACTTC.

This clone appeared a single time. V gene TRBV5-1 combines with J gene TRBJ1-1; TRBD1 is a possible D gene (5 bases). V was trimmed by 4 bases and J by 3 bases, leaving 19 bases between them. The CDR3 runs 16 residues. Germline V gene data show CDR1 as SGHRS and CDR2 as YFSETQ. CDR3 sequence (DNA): TGCGCCAGCAGCCCTTCGGGACGCCCTGCGGACACTGAAGCTTTCTTT. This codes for CASSPSGRPADTEAFF.

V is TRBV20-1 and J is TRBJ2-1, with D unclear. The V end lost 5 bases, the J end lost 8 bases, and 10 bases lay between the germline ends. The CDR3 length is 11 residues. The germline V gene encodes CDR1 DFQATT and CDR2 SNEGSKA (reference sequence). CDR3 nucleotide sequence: TGCAGTGCTCAATTGGTCCATGAGCAGTTCTTC. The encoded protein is CSAQLVHEQFF.

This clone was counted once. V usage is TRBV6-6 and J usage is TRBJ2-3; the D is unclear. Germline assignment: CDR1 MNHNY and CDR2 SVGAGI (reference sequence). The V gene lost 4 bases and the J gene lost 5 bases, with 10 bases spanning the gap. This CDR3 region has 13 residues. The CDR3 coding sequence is TGTGCCAGCAGTTTCCTTGGACGAGATACGCAGTATTTT. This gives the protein CASSFLGRDTQYF.

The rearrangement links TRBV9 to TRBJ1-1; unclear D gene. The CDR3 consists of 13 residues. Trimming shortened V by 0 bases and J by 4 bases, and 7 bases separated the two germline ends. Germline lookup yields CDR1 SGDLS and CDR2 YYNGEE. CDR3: CASSVEPSTEAFF. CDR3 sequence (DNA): TGTGCCAGCAGCGTAGAACCGAGCACTGAAGCTTTCTTT.

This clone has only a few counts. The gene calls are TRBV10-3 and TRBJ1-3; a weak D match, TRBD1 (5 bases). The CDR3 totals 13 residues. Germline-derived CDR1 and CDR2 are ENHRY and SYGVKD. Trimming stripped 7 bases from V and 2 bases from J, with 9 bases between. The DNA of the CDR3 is TGTGCCATCACTACAGGTGCTGGAAACACCATATATTTT. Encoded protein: CAITTGAGNTIYF.

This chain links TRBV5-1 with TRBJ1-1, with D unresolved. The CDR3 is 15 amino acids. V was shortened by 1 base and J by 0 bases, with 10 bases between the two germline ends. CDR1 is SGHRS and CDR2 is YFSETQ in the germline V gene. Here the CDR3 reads CASSLLPGLNTEAFF. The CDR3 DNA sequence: TGCGCCAGCAGCTTGCTCCCGGGTTTGAACACTGAAGCTTTCTTT.

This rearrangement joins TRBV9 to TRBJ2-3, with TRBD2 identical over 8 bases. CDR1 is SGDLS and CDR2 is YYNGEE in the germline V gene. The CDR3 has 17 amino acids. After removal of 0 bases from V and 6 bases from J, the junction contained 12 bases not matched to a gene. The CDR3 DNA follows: TGTGCCAGCAGCGTAGCTATCAGGACTAGCTGGGATGATACGCAGTATTTT. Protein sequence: CASSVAIRTSWDDTQYF.

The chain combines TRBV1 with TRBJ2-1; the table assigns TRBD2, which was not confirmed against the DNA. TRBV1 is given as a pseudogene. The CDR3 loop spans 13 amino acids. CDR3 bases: TGCACCAGCAGCCCGACCCGCGGGGGCGAGCAGTTCTTC. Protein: CTSSPTRGGEQFF.